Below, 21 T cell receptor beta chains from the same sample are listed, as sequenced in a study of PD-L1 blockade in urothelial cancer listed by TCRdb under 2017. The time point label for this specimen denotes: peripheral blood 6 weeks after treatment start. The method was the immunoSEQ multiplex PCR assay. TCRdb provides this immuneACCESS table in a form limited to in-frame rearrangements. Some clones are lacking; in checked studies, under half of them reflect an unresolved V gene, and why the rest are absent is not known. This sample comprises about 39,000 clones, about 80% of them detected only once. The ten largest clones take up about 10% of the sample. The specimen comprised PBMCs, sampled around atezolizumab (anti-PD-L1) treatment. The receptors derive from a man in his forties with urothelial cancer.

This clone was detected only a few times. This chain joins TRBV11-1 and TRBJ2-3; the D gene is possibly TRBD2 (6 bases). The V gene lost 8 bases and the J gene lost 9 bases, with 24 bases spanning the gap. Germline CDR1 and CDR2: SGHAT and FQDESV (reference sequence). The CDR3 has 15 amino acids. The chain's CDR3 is CASGGSGHRTSTQYF. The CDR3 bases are TGTGCCAGCGGGGGGTCTGGACACCGAACCTCAACGCAGTATTTT.

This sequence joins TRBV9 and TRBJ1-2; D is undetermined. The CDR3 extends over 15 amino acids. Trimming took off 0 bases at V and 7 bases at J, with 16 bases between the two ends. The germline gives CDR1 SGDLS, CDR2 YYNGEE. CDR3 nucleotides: TGTGCCAGCAGCGTAGAAGGGAGTTACGTCGGTGGCTACACCTTC. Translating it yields CASSVEGSYVGGYTF.

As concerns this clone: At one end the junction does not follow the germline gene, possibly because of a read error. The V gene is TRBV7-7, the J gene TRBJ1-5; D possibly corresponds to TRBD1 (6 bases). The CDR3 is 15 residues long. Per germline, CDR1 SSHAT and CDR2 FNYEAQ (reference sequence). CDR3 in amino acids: CASSPAGGLGQPQHF. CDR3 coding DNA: TGTGCTAGCAGCCCTGCCGGGGGGCTTGGTCAGCCCCAGCATTTT.

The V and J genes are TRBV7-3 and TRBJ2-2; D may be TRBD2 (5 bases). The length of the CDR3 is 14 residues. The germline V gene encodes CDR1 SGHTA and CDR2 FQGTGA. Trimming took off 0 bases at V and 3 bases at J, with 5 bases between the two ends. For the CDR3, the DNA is TGTGCCAGCAGCTTAACGAGGGACACCGGGGAGCTGTTTTTT. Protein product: CASSLTRDTGELFF.

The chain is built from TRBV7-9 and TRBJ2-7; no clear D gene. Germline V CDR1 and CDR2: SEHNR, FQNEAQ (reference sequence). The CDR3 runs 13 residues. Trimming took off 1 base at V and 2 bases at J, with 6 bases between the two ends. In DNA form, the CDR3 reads TGTGCCAGCAGCTTAGGCCGCGCCTACGAGCAGTACTTC. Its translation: CASSLGRAYEQYF.

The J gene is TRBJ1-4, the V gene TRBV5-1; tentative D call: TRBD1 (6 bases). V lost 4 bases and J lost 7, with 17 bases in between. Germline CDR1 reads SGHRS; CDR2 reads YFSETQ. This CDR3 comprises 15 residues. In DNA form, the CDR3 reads TGCGCCAGCAGCCCGACGGACAGCGGCCGTGAAAAACTGTTTTTT. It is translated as CASSPTDSGREKLFF.

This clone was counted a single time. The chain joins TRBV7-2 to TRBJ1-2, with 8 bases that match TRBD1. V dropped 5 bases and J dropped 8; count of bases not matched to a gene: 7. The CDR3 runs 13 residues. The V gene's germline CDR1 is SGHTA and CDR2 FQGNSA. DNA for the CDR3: TGTGCCAGCAGCCGAGGACAGGGACGGGGCTACACCTTC. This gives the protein CASSRGQGRGYTF.

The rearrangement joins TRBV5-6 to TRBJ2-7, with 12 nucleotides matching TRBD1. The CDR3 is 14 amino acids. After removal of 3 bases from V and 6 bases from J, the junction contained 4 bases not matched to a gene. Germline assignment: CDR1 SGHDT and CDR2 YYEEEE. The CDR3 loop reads CASSWGDRGLEQYF. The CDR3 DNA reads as TGTGCCAGCAGCTGGGGGGACAGGGGGCTCGAGCAGTACTTC.

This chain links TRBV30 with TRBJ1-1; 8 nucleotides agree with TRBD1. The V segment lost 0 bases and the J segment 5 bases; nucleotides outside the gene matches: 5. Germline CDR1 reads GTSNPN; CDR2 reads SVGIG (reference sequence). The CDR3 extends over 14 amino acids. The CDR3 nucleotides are TGTGCCTGGAGTGTGGACAGGGCGCGGACTGAAGCTTTCTTT. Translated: CAWSVDRARTEAFF.

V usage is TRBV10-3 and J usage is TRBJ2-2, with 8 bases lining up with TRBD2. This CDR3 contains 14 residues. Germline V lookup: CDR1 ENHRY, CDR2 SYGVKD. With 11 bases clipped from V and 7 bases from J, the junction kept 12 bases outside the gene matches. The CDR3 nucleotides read TGTGCCTCCAAGACTAGCGAGGAGAACGGGGAGCTGTTTTTT. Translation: CASKTSEENGELFF.

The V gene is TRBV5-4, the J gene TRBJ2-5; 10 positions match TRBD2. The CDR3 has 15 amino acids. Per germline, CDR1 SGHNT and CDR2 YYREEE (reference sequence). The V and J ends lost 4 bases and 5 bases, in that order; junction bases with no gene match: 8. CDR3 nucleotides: TGTGCCAGCAGCCCGGAAGCTAGCGGGAGTGAGACCCAGTACTTC. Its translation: CASSPEASGSETQYF. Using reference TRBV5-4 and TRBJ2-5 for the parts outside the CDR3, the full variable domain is ETGVTQSPTHLIKTRGQQVTLRCSSQSGHNTVSWYQQALGQGPQFIFQYYREEENGRGNFPPRFSGLQFPNYSSELNVNALELDDSALYLCASSPEASGSETQYFGPGTRLLVL.

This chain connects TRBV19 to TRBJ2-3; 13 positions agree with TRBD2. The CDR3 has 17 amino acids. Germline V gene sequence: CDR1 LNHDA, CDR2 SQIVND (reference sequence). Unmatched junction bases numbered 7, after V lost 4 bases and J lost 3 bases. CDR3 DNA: TGTGCCAGTAGTACGACTAGCGGGAGGCTCACAACAGATACGCAGTATTTT. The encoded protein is CASSTTSGRLTTDTQYF.

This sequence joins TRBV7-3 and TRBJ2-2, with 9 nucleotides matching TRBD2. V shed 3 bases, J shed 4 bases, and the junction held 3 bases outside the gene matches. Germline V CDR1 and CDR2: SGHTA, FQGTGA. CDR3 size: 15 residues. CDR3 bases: TGTGCCAGCAGCTTCGCGGGAGGGCCCACCGGGGAGCTGTTTTTT. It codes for CASSFAGGPTGELFF.

This chain's CDR3 is CASSQRTENNYGYTF. In DNA, the CDR3 is TGTGCCAGCAGTCAGCGCACGGAAAATAACTATGGCTACACCTTC. The chain links TRBV5-6 to TRBJ1-2, with D hard to call. Germline V gives CDR1 SGHDT, CDR2 YYEEEE. This CDR3 region has 15 residues. Trimming shortened V by 5 bases and J by 1 base, and 15 bases separated the two germline ends.

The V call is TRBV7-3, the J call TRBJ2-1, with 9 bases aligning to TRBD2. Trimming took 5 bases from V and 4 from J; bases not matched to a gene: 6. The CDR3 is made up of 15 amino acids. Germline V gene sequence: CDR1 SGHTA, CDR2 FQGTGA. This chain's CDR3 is CASSNSGSRYNEQFF. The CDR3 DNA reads TGTGCCAGCAGCAATAGCGGGAGCCGATACAATGAGCAGTTCTTC. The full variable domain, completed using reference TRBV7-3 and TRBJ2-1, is GAGVSQTPSNKVTEKGKYVELRCDPISGHTALYWYRQSLGQGPEFLIYFQGTGAADDSGLPNDRFFAVRPEGSVSTLKIQRTERGDSAVYLCASSNSGSRYNEQFFGPGTRLTVL.

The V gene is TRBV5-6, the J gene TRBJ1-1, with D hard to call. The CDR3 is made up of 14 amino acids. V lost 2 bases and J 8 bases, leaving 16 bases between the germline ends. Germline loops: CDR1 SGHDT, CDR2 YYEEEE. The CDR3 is CASSFGGKVHEAFF. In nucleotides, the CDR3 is TGTGCCAGCAGCTTCGGAGGGAAGGTACACGAAGCTTTCTTT.

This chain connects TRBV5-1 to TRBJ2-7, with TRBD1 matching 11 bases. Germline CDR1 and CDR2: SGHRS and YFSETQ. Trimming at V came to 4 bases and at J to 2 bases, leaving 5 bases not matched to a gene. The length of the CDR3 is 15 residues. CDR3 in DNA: TGCGCCAGCAGCACGGGGACAGGGGGGACCTACGAGCAGTACTTC. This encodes CASSTGTGGTYEQYF.

The CDR3 DNA is TGCGCCAGCAGCTTGCAGGGGAGCACAGATACGCAGTATTTT. Its protein is CASSLQGSTDTQYF. The chain has TRBV5-1 and TRBJ2-3, with D perhaps TRBD1 (6 bases). This CDR3 spans 14 amino acids. V was pared by 1 base and J by 0 bases, with 6 bases between. Looked up from germline, CDR1 is SGHRS and CDR2 is YFSETQ.

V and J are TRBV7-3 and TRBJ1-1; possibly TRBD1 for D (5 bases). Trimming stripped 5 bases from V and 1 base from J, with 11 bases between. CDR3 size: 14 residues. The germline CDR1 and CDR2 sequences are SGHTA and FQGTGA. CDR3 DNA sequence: TGTGCCAGCAGCCCAGGACAAGCGAACACTGAAGCTTTCTTT. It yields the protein CASSPGQANTEAFF.

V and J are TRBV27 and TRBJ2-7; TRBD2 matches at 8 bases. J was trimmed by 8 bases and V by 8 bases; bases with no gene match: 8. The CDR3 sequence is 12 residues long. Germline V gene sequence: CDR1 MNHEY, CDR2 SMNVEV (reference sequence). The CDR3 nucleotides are TGTGCCAGCCGGGAGGGTCTACGCCAGCAGTACTTC. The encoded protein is CASREGLRQQYF.

In DNA, the CDR3 is TGTGCCAGCTCGCAACAGGGGGCGAACACTGAAGCTTTCTTT. Protein product: CASSQQGANTEAFF. The rearrangement links TRBV18 to TRBJ1-1; 9 nucleotides line up with TRBD1. CDR3 length: 14 residues. J gave up 1 base and V 6 bases, and 3 bases lay outside the gene matches. Germline values: CDR1 KGHSH, CDR2 LQKENI.